One sample yielded the 32 T cell receptor beta chains listed below, sequenced in a study of blood T cell repertoires in COVID-19. Libraries were prepared by immunoSEQ multiplex PCR; TCRdb keeps only in-frame clonotypes and omits some of them. The sample has under 200,000 clones, approximately 81% seen once. Sequencing input: peripheral blood. These TCRs come from a woman in her 70s with COVID-19, enrolled during active disease.

The sample holds one count of this clone. The V call is TRBV9, the J call TRBJ2-7; TRBD2 matches at 11 bases. Germline V gives CDR1 SGDLS, CDR2 YYNGEE. This CDR3 has 15 amino acids. The V and J ends lost 4 bases and 2 bases, in that order; junction bases with no gene match: 5. The CDR3 here is CASSPRLAGPYEQYF. Written as DNA, the CDR3 is TGTGCCAGCAGCCCGCGACTAGCGGGGCCCTACGAGCAGTACTTC.

The genes are TRBV6-1 and TRBJ2-6; no reliable D call. Between the trimmed V and J ends, which lost 2 bases and 0 bases, there was a span of 5 bases. Germline V lookup: CDR1 MNHNS, CDR2 SASEGT. The CDR3 has 15 amino acids. The DNA of the CDR3 is TGTGCCAGCAGTGAACCCTTCTCTGGGGCCAACGTCCTGACTTTC. Its translation: CASSEPFSGANVLTF.

The chain couples TRBV29-1 to TRBJ2-3; no clear D gene. The CDR3 extends over 14 amino acids. Germline CDR1 is SQVTM and CDR2 is ANQGSEA. Trimming left V 2 bases short and J 3 bases short, with 12 bases between. The CDR3 DNA reads TGCAGCGTTGAATCAGTTACGTGGACAGATACGCAGTATTTT. Translating it yields CSVESVTWTDTQYF.

V is TRBV19 and J is TRBJ1-2; possible D gene TRBD1, 5 bases. The CDR3 loop spans 14 amino acids. Germline assignment: CDR1 LNHDA and CDR2 SQIVND (reference sequence). V lost 5 bases and J lost 2, with 12 bases in between. This CDR3 reads CASSGMTVNYGYTF. CDR3 nucleotides: TGTGCCAGTAGTGGGATGACAGTCAACTATGGCTACACCTTC.

J is TRBJ1-5 and V is TRBV30; a possible D gene is TRBD1 (5 bases). Germline V lookup: CDR1 GTSNPN, CDR2 SVGIG (reference sequence). This CDR3 is built from 14 residues. Trimming stripped 0 bases from V and 3 bases from J, with 9 bases between. The CDR3 region is CAWSVGGVNQPQHF. DNA of the CDR3: TGTGCCTGGAGTGTTGGGGGGGTCAATCAGCCCCAGCATTTT.

This clone came up once. This chain uses TRBV6-5 with TRBJ1-1; TRBD1 is a possible D gene (6 bases). CDR1 and CDR2 from the germline V gene are MNHEY and SVGAGI. CDR3 length: 14 amino acids. V shed 7 bases and J shed 7 bases, with 19 bases lying between them. CDR3 residues: CASTDGRGRVEAFF. The DNA for the CDR3 is TGTGCCAGCACCGATGGGCGGGGGCGGGTTGAAGCTTTCTTT.

This sequence joins TRBV18 and TRBJ1-1, with 7 nucleotides matching TRBD1. The trim removed 5 bases at V and 0 bases at J, leaving 6 bases unmatched. This CDR3 is 15 amino acids long. CDR1 and CDR2 from the germline V gene are KGHSH and LQKENI. CDR3 nucleotides: TGTGCCAGCTCATGGGGGGACAGCGTGAACACTGAAGCTTTCTTT. Protein product: CASSWGDSVNTEAFF.

A few counts support this clone. V and J are TRBV2 and TRBJ2-3, with D perhaps TRBD1 (6 bases). The CDR3 totals 15 residues. The germline gives CDR1 SNHLY, CDR2 FYNNEI. V was trimmed by 7 bases and J by 2 bases, leaving 16 bases between them. The CDR3 sequence: CASIRQGQPTDTQYF. The CDR3 DNA reads TGTGCCAGCATCAGGCAAGGACAGCCCACAGATACGCAGTATTTT.

The chain links TRBV18 to TRBJ1-5; 8 nucleotides agree with TRBD1. Germline CDR1 and CDR2: KGHSH and LQKENI. The length of the CDR3 is 15 residues. Trimming removed 3 bases from V and 2 bases from J; junction bases left unmatched: 3. CDR3 nucleotides: TGTGCCAGCTCACCCGGACAGGGAGGCAATCAGCCCCAGCATTTT. This gives the protein CASSPGQGGNQPQHF.

The CDR3 loop is CASSEARAEIYGYTF. The DNA for the CDR3 is TGTGCCAGCAGTGAAGCGCGGGCAGAAATCTATGGCTACACCTTC. The V call is TRBV2, the J call TRBJ1-2; D unresolved. Germline V gene data show CDR1 as SNHLY and CDR2 as FYNNEI. CDR3 length: 15 residues. V lost 0 bases to trimming and J lost 4 bases, with 12 bases between them.

This clone was seen more than once but under ten times. The chain combines TRBV5-1 with TRBJ1-4; D not certain. The V end was cut by 5 bases, the J end by 2 bases, with 16 bases between. The CDR3 is 16 amino acids. CDR1 and CDR2 (germline): SGHRS, YFSETQ. The CDR3 region is CASRRSAIATNEKLFF. CDR3 DNA sequence: TGCGCCAGCAGAAGGTCGGCTATAGCGACTAATGAAAAACTGTTTTTT.

This clone appeared a single time. The rearrangement uses TRBV29-1 and TRBJ2-1; 8 bases match TRBD2. The CDR3 contains 16 residues. The germline V gene encodes CDR1 SQVTM and CDR2 ANQGSEA. V lost 0 bases to trimming and J lost 5 bases; unmatched junction nucleotides: 9. The CDR3 is CSVEDLPGGTNNEQFF. The DNA of the CDR3 is TGCAGCGTTGAAGATCTTCCGGGAGGGACCAACAATGAGCAGTTCTTC.

The J gene is TRBJ2-7, the V gene TRBV7-6; 7 bases agree with TRBD1. The CDR3 totals 16 residues. CDR1 and CDR2 (germline): SGHVS, FNYEAQ. Germline trimming cut 5 bases from V and 0 bases from J; bases unmatched to any gene: 10. The CDR3 here is CASSGQLGQSSYEQYF. In DNA, the CDR3 is TGTGCCAGCAGCGGACAGCTGGGACAGAGCTCCTACGAGCAGTACTTC. Drawing the rest from reference TRBV7-6 and TRBJ2-7, the complete variable domain is GAGVSQSPRYKVTKRGQDVALRCDPISGHVSLYWYRQALGQGPEFLTYFNYEAQQDKSGLPNDRFSAERPEGSISTLTIQRTEQRDSAMYRCASSGQLGQSSYEQYFGPGTRLTVT.

The J gene is TRBJ2-3, the V gene TRBV15, with D maybe TRBD2 (6 bases). This CDR3 comprises 14 residues. Trimming shortened V by 1 base and J by 4 bases, and 9 bases separated the two germline ends. The germline V gene encodes CDR1 LNHNV and CDR2 YYDKDF (reference sequence). The CDR3 is CATSRGGVADTQYF. The DNA for the CDR3 is TGTGCCACCAGCAGAGGGGGGGTCGCAGATACGCAGTATTTT.

V gene TRBV5-1 combines with J gene TRBJ2-1, with 7 bases aligning to TRBD1. With V trimmed by 1 base and J by 5 bases, 12 bases remained unmatched. The CDR3 length is 17 residues. The germline V gene has CDR1 SGHRS and CDR2 YFSETQ. The CDR3 DNA sequence: TGCGCCAGCAGCTTGAATGTTAGGGGGCTCCTTAACAATGAGCAGTTCTTC. This encodes CASSLNVRGLLNNEQFF.

The chain combines TRBV9 with TRBJ1-3; 10 positions agree with TRBD1. CDR3 length: 18 amino acids. Trimming took 4 bases from V and 0 from J; bases not matched to a gene: 10. The germline gives CDR1 SGDLS, CDR2 YYNGEE. CDR3 nucleotide sequence: TGTGCCAGCAGCCCCGGACAGGGGGTTTTACACTCTGGAAACACCATATATTTT. It translates to CASSPGQGVLHSGNTIYF.

The rearrangement uses TRBV7-9 and TRBJ2-2; the D is unclear. CDR1 and CDR2 (germline): SEHNR, FQNEAQ (reference sequence). The CDR3 has 14 residues. V lost 7 bases, J lost 2 bases, and 11 bases lay in between. CDR3 nucleotide sequence: TGTGCCAGCAAAGAGACTCTCAACACCGGGGAGCTGTTTTTT. Translated: CASKETLNTGELFF.

The chain is built from TRBV4-1 and TRBJ1-2, with 10 nucleotides matching TRBD1. The J segment lost 14 bases and the V segment lost 0 bases, leaving 12 bases of the junction unmatched. The CDR3 runs to 15 residues. Per germline, CDR1 MGHRA and CDR2 YSYEKL. This chain's CDR3 is CASSQEDRGLVFLTF. CDR3 nucleotide sequence: TGCGCCAGCAGCCAAGAAGACAGGGGGCTCGTGTTTTTGACCTTC.

The chain links TRBV29-1 to TRBJ1-1, with 10 bases that match TRBD1. The CDR3 runs 13 residues. The germline gives CDR1 SQVTM, CDR2 ANQGSEA. J lost 5 bases, V lost 4 bases, and 4 bases had no gene match. CDR3: CSVGDRGRTEAFF. CDR3 in DNA: TGCAGCGTTGGAGACAGGGGGCGAACTGAAGCTTTCTTT.

This clone was counted only a few times. J is TRBJ2-3 and V is TRBV29-1; TRBD1 matches at 9 bases. Germline CDR1 is SQVTM and CDR2 is ANQGSEA. The CDR3 is made up of 14 amino acids. Losses at the gene ends were 5 bases for V and 1 base for J; bases not matched to a gene: 4. CDR3 sequence: CSVRQGVGTDTQYF. Written as DNA, the CDR3 is TGCAGCGTTAGACAGGGGGTGGGCACAGATACGCAGTATTTT.

This sequence joins TRBV5-4 and TRBJ2-7, with D unresolved. This CDR3 is built from 12 residues. Trimming shortened V by 1 base and J by 3 bases, and 5 bases separated the two germline ends. Germline assignment: CDR1 SGHNT and CDR2 YYREEE (reference sequence). In DNA, the CDR3 is TGTGCCAGCAGCTTGCCGGGCTACGAGCAGTACTTC. Protein product: CASSLPGYEQYF. The whole variable domain, filled in from reference TRBV5-4 and TRBJ2-7, reads ETGVTQSPTHLIKTRGQQVTLRCSSQSGHNTVSWYQQALGQGPQFIFQYYREEENGRGNFPPRFSGLQFPNYSSELNVNALELDDSALYLCASSLPGYEQYFGPGTRLTVT.

The V and J genes are TRBV28 and TRBJ1-2; D is uncertain. V was trimmed by 4 bases and J by 8 bases, leaving 8 bases between them. Germline-derived CDR1 and CDR2 are MDHEN and SYDVKM. The CDR3 has 11 amino acids. CDR3 coding DNA: TGTGCCAGCAGTTACGGGAACGGCTACACCTTC. Residues: CASSYGNGYTF.

Note on this clone: Its ends do not fully match the called genes, so a read error is possible. The chain employs TRBV9 and TRBJ1-1, with D possibly matching TRBD1 (5 bases). In germline, CDR1 is SGDLS, CDR2 YYNGEE. The CDR3 extends over 11 amino acids. CDR3 residues: CASSVGTVVHF. The CDR3 DNA follows: TGTGCCAGCAGCGTTGGGACTGTCGTCCATTTT.

The V gene is TRBV28, the J gene TRBJ1-2; a possible D gene is TRBD1 (6 bases). Germline CDR1 reads MDHEN; CDR2 reads SYDVKM. V gave up 2 bases and J gave up 4 bases, with 14 bases separating them. This CDR3 contains 15 residues. Written as DNA, the CDR3 is TGTGCCAGCAGTTTAGGGGGCGCGCCCATCTATGGCTACACCTTC. Its protein is CASSLGGAPIYGYTF.

The rearrangement joins TRBV5-4 to TRBJ2-1; 12 bases agree with TRBD2. The CDR3 spans 15 residues. Unmatched junction bases numbered 5, after V lost 4 bases and J lost 6 bases. Germline V gives CDR1 SGHNT, CDR2 YYREEE (reference sequence). The CDR3 nucleotides read TGTGCCAGCAGCATCTTACTAGCGGGGGGCAATGAGCAGTTCTTC. Protein: CASSILLAGGNEQFF. The complete variable domain, with remaining parts taken from reference TRBV5-4 and TRBJ2-1, reads ETGVTQSPTHLIKTRGQQVTLRCSSQSGHNTVSWYQQALGQGPQFIFQYYREEENGRGNFPPRFSGLQFPNYSSELNVNALELDDSALYLCASSILLAGGNEQFFGPGTRLTVL.

V and J are TRBV7-8 and TRBJ1-1, with TRBD1 matching 9 bases. Germline V gene data show CDR1 as SGHVS and CDR2 as FQNEAQ. Losses at the gene ends were 5 bases for V and 4 bases for J; bases not matched to a gene: 5. This CDR3 comprises 14 residues. CDR3 protein: CASSRDRASTEAFF. CDR3 coding DNA: TGTGCCAGCAGCCGGGACAGGGCGAGCACTGAAGCTTTCTTT. The full variable domain, its missing parts supplied by reference TRBV7-8 and TRBJ1-1, is GAGVSQSPRYKVAKRGQDVALRCDPISGHVSLFWYQQALGQGPEFLTYFQNEAQLDKSGLPSDRFFAERPEGSVSTLKIQRTQQEDSAVYLCASSRDRASTEAFFGQGTRLTVV.

The chain has TRBV7-8 and TRBJ2-7, with D possibly TRBD1 on 6 matching bases. Trimming removed 1 base at V and 6 bases at J, with 7 bases between. Germline CDR1 and CDR2: SGHVS and FQNEAQ. This CDR3 is 12 amino acids long. In DNA form, the CDR3 reads TGTGCCAGCAGCTTAGGGGGGCTCGAGCAGTACGTC. Translation gives CASSLGGLEQYV.

The gene calls are TRBV5-1 and TRBJ1-2; maybe TRBD1 (6 bases). V was cut by 7 bases and J by 4 bases, with 20 bases left in between. Germline CDR1 SGHRS, CDR2 YFSETQ. This CDR3 contains 15 residues. CDR3 region: CASSPRAGVGYGYTF. The CDR3 coding sequence is TGCGCCAGCTCACCTCGGGCAGGGGTCGGCTATGGCTACACCTTC. The variable domain in full, with the rest retrieved from reference TRBV5-1 and TRBJ1-2, is KAGVTQTPRYLIKTRGQQVTLSCSPISGHRSVSWYQQTPGQGLQFLFEYFSETQRNKGNFPGRFSGRQFSNSRSEMNVSTLELGDSALYLCASSPRAGVGYGYTFGSGTRLTVV.

CDR3 sequence: CASSEAGRGDGYTF. The CDR3 coding sequence is TGTGCCAGCAGTGAAGCTGGCAGGGGAGATGGCTACACCTTC. The chain carries TRBV6-1 and TRBJ1-2; maybe TRBD1 (6 bases). V dropped 0 bases and J dropped 6 bases, with 11 bases sitting between them. This CDR3 has 14 amino acids. Germline CDR1 reads MNHNS; CDR2 reads SASEGT.

The gene calls are TRBV5-1 and TRBJ2-7; 9 bases map to TRBD2. The germline CDR1 and CDR2 sequences are SGHRS and YFSETQ. This CDR3 spans 17 amino acids. V lost 0 bases and J lost 0; bases outside the gene matches: 7. Here the CDR3 reads CASSLGLAGFNSYEQYF. The CDR3 coding sequence is TGCGCCAGCAGCTTGGGTCTAGCGGGATTCAACTCCTACGAGCAGTACTTC.

The V gene is TRBV5-6, the J gene TRBJ2-4, with D uncertain. CDR3 length: 15 amino acids. V was trimmed by 3 bases and J by 0 bases, leaving 10 bases between them. From germline, CDR1 is SGHDT and CDR2 YYEEEE. CDR3 DNA: TGTGCCAGCAGCTACTACGCCCTAGCCAAAAACATTCAGTACTTC. As protein: CASSYYALAKNIQYF.

The rearrangement uses TRBV28 and TRBJ2-3, with a tentative D call TRBD1 (7 bases). V lost 4 bases to trimming and J lost 4 bases, with 18 bases between them. Germline lookup yields CDR1 MDHEN and CDR2 SYDVKM. The CDR3 is 16 amino acids. CDR3 region: CASSSPRAGGPDTQYF. The CDR3, as DNA: TGTGCCAGCAGTTCCCCCCGGGCAGGGGGGCCAGATACGCAGTATTTT.